One sample yielded the 17 T cell receptor beta chains listed below, sequenced in a study of long-term antiretroviral therapy in people with HIV. Assay version v3.0 of immunoSEQ was used, and it was run at survey level. Using immunoSEQ multiplex PCR, the repertoire was profiled, and TCRdb retains in-frame clones only, with some absent. The sample shows 34,000 or so clones, approximately 85% of them seen only once. The sample consisted of unsorted PBMCs, taken around 3.3 years after starting antiretroviral therapy. Source of these receptors: a man between 18 and 35 years old with HIV.

CDR3 sequence reads: CASRGTENTGELFF. CDR3 DNA sequence: TGTGCCAGCAGAGGGACGGAAAACACCGGGGAGCTGTTTTTT. V gene TRBV25-1 combines with J gene TRBJ2-2, with D perhaps TRBD1 or TRBD2 (5 bases each). Trimming shortened V by 6 bases and J by 2 bases, and 10 bases separated the two germline ends. The CDR3 covers 14 residues. Per the germline V gene, CDR1 is MGHDK and CDR2 is SYGVNS.

V is TRBV5-4 and J is TRBJ1-2, with 7 bases matching TRBD1. The CDR3 consists of 15 residues. The junction had 5 bases not matched to a gene; V was cut back by 3 bases and J by 0 bases. Germline V gives CDR1 SGHNT, CDR2 YYREEE (reference sequence). CDR3 nucleotide sequence: TGTGCCAGCAGCTCGGGACAGCTATCTAACTATGGCTACACCTTC. Protein: CASSSGQLSNYGYTF.

The V and J genes are TRBV7-8 and TRBJ2-7, with TRBD2 identical over 12 bases. The CDR3 is made up of 15 amino acids. V lost 4 bases to trimming and J lost 3 bases; unmatched junction nucleotides: 4. CDR1 and CDR2 from the germline V gene are SGHVS and FQNEAQ. CDR3: CASSSGTSGFYEQYF. The CDR3 bases are TGTGCCAGCAGCTCCGGGACTAGCGGGTTCTACGAGCAGTACTTC.

This clone was found a few times. This rearrangement joins TRBV19 to TRBJ1-1; 8 nucleotides match TRBD1. Germline V CDR1 and CDR2: LNHDA, SQIVND (reference sequence). CDR3 size: 15 residues. J lost 1 base, V lost 7 bases, and 8 bases had no gene match. CDR3 amino acids: CASTYTGTGNTEAFF. The DNA for the CDR3 is TGTGCCAGTACCTACACGGGGACAGGGAACACTGAAGCTTTCTTT. The full variable domain, completed using reference TRBV19 and TRBJ1-1, is DGGITQSPKYLFRKEGQNVTLSCEQNLNHDAMYWYRQDPGQGLRLIYYSQIVNDFQKGDIAEGYSVSREKKESFPLTVTSAQKNPTAFYLCASTYTGTGNTEAFFGQGTRLTVV.

As DNA, the CDR3 is TGCGCCAGCAGCTTGGAACGAGTCCTGGCTTACGAGCAGTACTTC. This encodes CASSLERVLAYEQYF. The chain joins TRBV5-1 to TRBJ2-7; D is ambiguous. V lost 0 bases to trimming and J lost 4 bases, with 14 bases between them. From germline, CDR1 is SGHRS and CDR2 YFSETQ. The CDR3 has 15 amino acids.

The chain recombines TRBV7-9 with TRBJ1-1; D ambiguous. Germline V gene lookup returns CDR1 SEHNR and CDR2 FQNEAQ (reference sequence). V lost 5 bases and J 3 bases, leaving 7 bases between the germline ends. The CDR3 spans 12 residues. CDR3 in amino acids: CASSLYYTEAFF. The CDR3 region has the DNA TGTGCCAGCAGCCTTTACTACACTGAAGCTTTCTTT.

The chain recombines TRBV6-5 with TRBJ1-1; the match to TRBD1 covers 7 bases. V lost 5 bases to trimming and J lost 7 bases; unmatched junction nucleotides: 10. This CDR3 is 14 amino acids long. The germline CDR1 and CDR2 sequences are MNHEY and SVGAGI. The CDR3 DNA is TGTGCCAGCAGTCCCGGGACAGCGAAAGTTGAAGCTTTCTTT. It specifies CASSPGTAKVEAFF.

The rearrangement joins TRBV6-5 to TRBJ2-1; the D is unclear. V shed 0 bases and J shed 5 bases, with 5 bases lying between them. Germline V CDR1 and CDR2: MNHEY, SVGAGI. The CDR3 has 13 amino acids. The CDR3 DNA is TGTGCCAGCAGTTACTCAGGTAACAATGAGCAGTTCTTC. The encoded protein is CASSYSGNNEQFF.

The chain combines TRBV28 with TRBJ2-7; 9 bases agree with TRBD1. Per the germline V gene, CDR1 is MDHEN and CDR2 is SYDVKM. The CDR3 covers 14 residues. V shed 6 bases, J shed 3 bases, and the junction held 6 bases outside the gene matches. The chain's CDR3 is CASSRDRARYEQYF. The CDR3 DNA follows: TGTGCCAGCAGCCGGGACAGGGCACGCTACGAGCAGTACTTC.

This chain connects TRBV4-2 to TRBJ1-2; a weak D match, TRBD1 (5 bases). The CDR3 length is 14 residues. Germline-derived CDR1 and CDR2 are LGHNA and YNFKEQ. The V end lost 0 bases, the J end lost 4 bases, and 9 bases lay between the germline ends. CDR3 nucleotide sequence: TGTGCCAGCAGCCAAGATCTGCAGGGCTATGGCTACACCTTC. It specifies CASSQDLQGYGYTF.

The chain uses TRBV19 and TRBJ2-1; 10 bases line up with TRBD1. The CDR3 contains 16 residues. Trimming at V came to 4 bases and at J to 8 bases, leaving 11 bases not matched to a gene. Germline values: CDR1 LNHDA, CDR2 SQIVND (reference sequence). The CDR3 nucleotides read TGTGCCAGTAGTACCCCCGGGACAGGGGAGGTCGATGAGCAGTTCTTC. It specifies CASSTPGTGEVDEQFF.

The V gene is TRBV19, the J gene TRBJ1-5; 9 nucleotides line up with TRBD1. J gave up 6 bases and V 10 bases, and 13 bases lay outside the gene matches. Germline V gene sequence: CDR1 LNHDA, CDR2 SQIVND (reference sequence). There are 15 residues in the CDR3. CDR3 amino acids: CATHHPGQGVQPQHF. The CDR3 nucleotides are TGTGCCACCCATCATCCGGGACAGGGTGTTCAGCCCCAGCATTTT.

This chain uses TRBV7-9 with TRBJ2-5, with 7 bases aligning to TRBD1. V lost 3 bases to trimming and J lost 0 bases; unmatched junction nucleotides: 1. This CDR3 has 14 amino acids. Germline CDR1 is SEHNR and CDR2 is FQNEAQ (reference sequence). The CDR3, as DNA: TGTGCCAGCAGCTTGGGACAGAACCAAGAGACCCAGTACTTC. Its translation is CASSLGQNQETQYF.

V usage is TRBV7-9 and J usage is TRBJ2-1; tentatively, D is TRBD2 (5 bases). Trimming took 0 bases from V and 2 from J, leaving 17 bases between them. CDR3 size: 18 residues. Per germline, CDR1 SEHNR and CDR2 FQNEAQ (reference sequence). CDR3 DNA sequence: TGTGCCAGCAGCTTAGCGGGAGAGACTTCCATACCCTACAATGAGCAGTTCTTC. This codes for CASSLAGETSIPYNEQFF.

The chain uses TRBV9 and TRBJ2-7, with 7 bases lining up with TRBD2. Trimming at V came to 3 bases and at J to 2 bases, leaving 11 bases not matched to a gene. Germline loops: CDR1 SGDLS, CDR2 YYNGEE. The CDR3 runs to 16 residues. CDR3 DNA: TGTGCCAGCAGCGCCGGGGGGAGCTCCGGAGCCTACGAGCAGTACTTC. This translates into CASSAGGSSGAYEQYF.

This CDR3 reads CASSPERGDEQFF. The CDR3 DNA reads as TGTGCCAGCTCACCCGAGAGGGGCGATGAGCAGTTCTTC. The gene calls are TRBV18 and TRBJ2-1, with D perhaps assigned TRBD1 or TRBD2 (5 bases each). CDR1 KGHSH and CDR2 LQKENI come from the germline V gene. The CDR3 sequence is 13 residues long. The ends were cut back, 3 bases at V and 8 bases at J, with 11 bases in the middle.

The V gene is TRBV5-1, the J gene TRBJ2-1; 10 positions agree with TRBD1. The ends lost 3 bases at V and 6 bases at J; junction bases unmatched: 6. CDR1 SGHRS and CDR2 YFSETQ come from the germline V gene. This CDR3 is 15 amino acids long. The CDR3 loop is CASSSDGTGVNEQFF. The CDR3 DNA sequence: TGCGCCAGCAGCTCGGACGGGACAGGGGTCAATGAGCAGTTCTTC. Together with reference TRBV5-1 and TRBJ2-1, the CDR3 gives the full variable domain: KAGVTQTPRYLIKTRGQQVTLSCSPISGHRSVSWYQQTPGQGLQFLFEYFSETQRNKGNFPGRFSGRQFSNSRSEMNVSTLELGDSALYLCASSSDGTGVNEQFFGPGTRLTVL.